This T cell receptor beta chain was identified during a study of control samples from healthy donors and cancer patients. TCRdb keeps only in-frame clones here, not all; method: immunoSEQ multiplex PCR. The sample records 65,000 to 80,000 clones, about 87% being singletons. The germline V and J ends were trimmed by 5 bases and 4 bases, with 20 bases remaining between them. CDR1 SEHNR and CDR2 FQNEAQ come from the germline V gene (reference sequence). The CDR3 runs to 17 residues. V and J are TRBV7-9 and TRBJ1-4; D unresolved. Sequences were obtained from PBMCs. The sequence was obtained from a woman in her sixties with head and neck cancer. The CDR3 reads CASSTPMNRVVNEKLFF. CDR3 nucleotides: TGTGCCAGCAGCACCCCGATGAACAGAGTAGTTAATGAAAAACTGTTTTTT.